Below, 23 T cell receptor beta chains from the same sample are listed, as sequenced in a study of cytomegalovirus exposure and HLA in healthy donors. The method was immunoSEQ multiplex PCR; TCRdb's version includes in-frame clones alone and lacks a portion of them. The sample lists 150,000 to 200,000 clones, around nine tenths seen once, with more than 1.3% in the top ten. Material for sequencing was PBMCs. The receptors stem from a woman under 40 in good health and CMV-seronegative.

The sample holds a few counts of this clone. V is TRBV4-1 and J is TRBJ1-6, with D unresolved. Trimming took off 3 bases at V and 10 bases at J, with 19 bases between the two ends. Germline loops: CDR1 MGHRA, CDR2 YSYEKL. The CDR3 loop spans 16 amino acids. CDR3 coding DNA: TGCGCCAGCAGCCATCGCGAGGAGAACCGACGGTCACCCCTCCACTTT. Encoded protein: CASSHREENRRSPLHF.

The chain uses TRBV7-9 and TRBJ1-2; D is unresolved. The CDR3 is 16 residues long. With 5 bases removed from V and 5 bases from J, the gap between germline ends came to 21 bases. Per germline, CDR1 SEHNR and CDR2 FQNEAQ (reference sequence). The CDR3 DNA reads as TGTGCCAGCAGCCCAAACGCCCTTACAAGTCTTTATGGCTACACCTTC. It specifies CASSPNALTSLYGYTF. The variable domain in full, with the rest retrieved from reference TRBV7-9 and TRBJ1-2, is DTGVSQNPRHKITKRGQNVTFRCDPISEHNRLYWYRQTLGQGPEFLTYFQNEAQLEKSRLLSDRFSAERPKGSFSTLEIQRTEQGDSAMYLCASSPNALTSLYGYTFGSGTRLTVV.

The chain couples TRBV19 to TRBJ2-2, with 9 bases matching TRBD1. There are 16 residues in the CDR3. V trimming: 4 bases; J trimming: 5 bases; junction bases outside the gene matches: 8. Per the germline V gene, CDR1 is LNHDA and CDR2 is SQIVND (reference sequence). The CDR3 is CASSTGTGSFTGELFF. CDR3 bases: TGTGCCAGTAGTACCGGGACAGGGAGTTTTACCGGGGAGCTGTTTTTT.

This chain joins TRBV7-9 and TRBJ1-5, with D perhaps matching TRBD1 (5 bases). CDR1 SEHNR and CDR2 FQNEAQ come from the germline V gene (reference sequence). The CDR3 has 13 amino acids. Trimming took 5 bases from V and 4 from J, leaving 9 bases between them. CDR3 sequence reads: CASSDGGNQPQHF. The CDR3 region has the DNA TGTGCCAGCAGCGACGGGGGGAATCAGCCCCAGCATTTT.

This clone is a singleton in its sample. The chain carries TRBV27 and TRBJ2-5; 9 positions match TRBD2. CDR3 length equals 16 residues. From germline, CDR1 is MNHEY and CDR2 SMNVEV (reference sequence). The ends lost 5 bases at V and 2 bases at J; junction bases unmatched: 9. The CDR3 DNA follows: TGTGCCAGCAGTCCCATCGAGCGGGGGGTACAAGAGACCCAGTACTTC. Its translation is CASSPIERGVQETQYF.

This clone appeared once. The CDR3 loop is CASSVGAGGLSSEQFF. The CDR3 nucleotides are TGTGCCAGCAGCGTAGGGGCGGGGGGGCTGAGTAGTGAGCAGTTCTTC. The chain combines TRBV9 with TRBJ2-1; 9 bases map to TRBD2. The CDR3 runs to 16 residues. Germline lookup yields CDR1 SGDLS and CDR2 YYNGEE. V dropped 0 bases and J dropped 9; count of bases not matched to a gene: 10.

Points on this clone: In the same sample, other DNA sequences code for this CDR3. The chain links TRBV5-1 to TRBJ1-1, with no clear D. V lost 5 bases to trimming and J lost 1 base, with 6 bases between them. The CDR3 length is 12 residues. Germline loops: CDR1 SGHRS, CDR2 YFSETQ. The CDR3 spells CASRSGNTEAFF. As DNA, the CDR3 is TGCGCCAGCAGGAGCGGGAACACTGAAGCTTTCTTT.

The CDR3 nucleotides are TGTGCCAGTAACTTCAAGCTGGGAGGGACCCAGTACTTC. Residues: CASNFKLGGTQYF. The rearrangement links TRBV19 to TRBJ2-5; possible D gene TRBD2, 6 bases. Germline V gene data show CDR1 as LNHDA and CDR2 as SQIVND (reference sequence). The CDR3 contains 13 residues. V was clipped by 7 bases and J by 7 bases, with 16 bases between them.

The V and J genes are TRBV5-1 and TRBJ1-4, with 9 bases lining up with TRBD1. Unmatched junction bases numbered 4, after V lost 3 bases and J lost 7 bases. The CDR3 length is 14 residues. Germline V gene data show CDR1 as SGHRS and CDR2 as YFSETQ. CDR3 in DNA: TGCGCCAGCAGCTCCGGGACAGGGCTTGAAAAACTGTTTTTT. Its protein is CASSSGTGLEKLFF.

The chain links TRBV7-7 to TRBJ2-1; D gene uncertain. Trimming stripped 6 bases from V and 4 bases from J, with 10 bases between. CDR3 length: 13 residues. From germline, CDR1 is SSHAT and CDR2 FNYEAQ (reference sequence). The DNA of the CDR3 is TGTGCCAGCAGTAGAGGCAGATACAATGAGCAGTTCTTC. It encodes CASSRGRYNEQFF.

This clone was detected a few times. V and J are TRBV7-8 and TRBJ2-5, with 9 bases aligning to TRBD2. Per germline, CDR1 SGHVS and CDR2 FQNEAQ. There are 15 residues in the CDR3. V shed 1 base, J shed 5 bases, and the junction held 5 bases outside the gene matches. The CDR3 sequence: CASSLGAGGRETQYF. For the CDR3, the DNA is TGTGCCAGCAGCTTAGGGGCGGGGGGGCGTGAGACCCAGTACTTC.

On this clone: Other nucleotide sequences in the sample specify the same CDR3. This chain connects TRBV5-1 to TRBJ2-1, with D tentatively TRBD2 (6 bases). V dropped 3 bases and J dropped 4 bases, with 11 bases sitting between them. Looked up from germline, CDR1 is SGHRS and CDR2 is YFSETQ. The CDR3 has 14 residues. In DNA form, the CDR3 reads TGCGCCAGCAGCTCGAGTGGGGGGTACAATGAGCAGTTCTTC. It yields the protein CASSSSGGYNEQFF.

This sequence joins TRBV5-4 and TRBJ1-1, with TRBD1 matching over 10 bases. The junction had 7 bases not matched to a gene; V was cut back by 4 bases and J by 4 bases. The germline V gene encodes CDR1 SGHNT and CDR2 YYREEE (reference sequence). This CDR3 is 15 amino acids long. CDR3 protein: CASSETGGRSTEAFF. CDR3 in DNA: TGTGCCAGCAGCGAGACAGGGGGCAGGTCCACTGAAGCTTTCTTT.

V is TRBV27 and J is TRBJ1-1; no clear D gene. The CDR3 sequence is 13 residues long. The V gene's germline CDR1 is MNHEY and CDR2 SMNVEV (reference sequence). V lost 6 bases, J lost 7 bases, and 15 bases lay in between. CDR3 nucleotide sequence: TGTGCCAGCAGATGGAGCGCGGCGAGTGAAGCTTTCTTT. Translating gives CASRWSAASEAFF.

The J gene is TRBJ1-3, the V gene TRBV4-1; unclear D gene. This CDR3 has 16 residues. The V end lost 3 bases, the J end lost 2 bases, and 14 bases lay between the germline ends. Germline CDR1 is MGHRA and CDR2 is YSYEKL. The CDR3 region is CASSQTSREPGNTIYF. CDR3 coding DNA: TGCGCCAGCAGCCAGACCTCTAGGGAGCCTGGAAACACCATATATTTT.

The chain carries TRBV11-3 and TRBJ2-2; tentatively, D is TRBD1 (6 bases). The ends were cut back, 0 bases at V and 4 bases at J, with 12 bases in the middle. Germline CDR1 and CDR2: SGHNT and YENEEA. The CDR3 length is 16 residues. CDR3 amino acids: CASSLDRGEGTGELFF. The CDR3 DNA follows: TGTGCCAGCAGCTTAGACAGGGGCGAGGGCACCGGGGAGCTGTTTTTT. The full variable domain, rest sourced from reference TRBV11-3 and TRBJ2-2, is EAGVVQSPRYKIIEKKQPVAFWCNPISGHNTLYWYLQNLGQGPELLIRYENEEAVDDSQLPKDRFSAERLKGVDSTLKIQPAELGDSAVYLCASSLDRGEGTGELFFGEGSRLTVL.

CDR3 DNA sequence: TGTGCCAGTAGTCGTGGACAGGGCGTCAACACCGGGGAGCTGTTTTTT. Translated: CASSRGQGVNTGELFF. This chain joins TRBV19 and TRBJ2-2; TRBD1 matches at 8 bases. V was clipped by 5 bases and J by 2 bases; unmatched bases: 7. The CDR3 covers 16 residues. Germline V CDR1 and CDR2: LNHDA, SQIVND (reference sequence).

The gene calls are TRBV10-3 and TRBJ1-6, with D possibly matching TRBD1 (5 bases). The CDR3 spans 13 residues. V lost 4 bases to trimming and J lost 14 bases, with 15 bases between them. Germline CDR1 ENHRY, CDR2 SYGVKD. CDR3: CAISGIARGTLHF. CDR3 DNA sequence: TGTGCCATCAGTGGTATTGCACGGGGGACCCTCCACTTT.

V is TRBV4-1 and J is TRBJ2-1, with 9 bases identical to TRBD2. V was clipped by 4 bases and J by 1 base; unmatched bases: 2. This CDR3 is 15 amino acids long. Germline CDR1 and CDR2: MGHRA and YSYEKL. The CDR3 nucleotides are TGCGCCAGCAGCCCTAGCGGGACTTCCTACAATGAGCAGTTCTTC. Protein sequence: CASSPSGTSYNEQFF.

This chain joins TRBV12-5 and TRBJ2-1, with 10 bases identical to TRBD2. Looked up from germline, CDR1 is LGHNT and CDR2 is FRNRAP. After removal of 4 bases from V and 3 bases from J, the junction contained 6 bases not matched to a gene. This CDR3 spans 16 amino acids. The CDR3 region is CASGSYSGGHYNEQFF. Here the CDR3 DNA reads TGTGCTAGTGGTTCATATAGCGGGGGGCACTACAATGAGCAGTTCTTC.

The chain carries TRBV19 and TRBJ1-1; D not resolved. This CDR3 has 13 residues. V shed 5 bases and J shed 1 base, with 8 bases lying between them. Germline V gene lookup returns CDR1 LNHDA and CDR2 SQIVND (reference sequence). The CDR3 region has the DNA TGTGCCAGTAGTCTTAGCGGGAACACTGAAGCTTTCTTT. Protein sequence: CASSLSGNTEAFF.

The rearrangement uses TRBV7-9 and TRBJ2-3, with TRBD2 identical over 9 bases. The CDR3 loop spans 16 amino acids. Trimming cost V 1 base and J 0 bases; bases outside gene matches: 2. The germline V gene has CDR1 SEHNR and CDR2 FQNEAQ (reference sequence). The DNA of the CDR3 is TGTGCCAGCAGCTTAGTAAGCGGGGGGAGCACAGATACGCAGTATTTT. Encoded protein: CASSLVSGGSTDTQYF.

The CDR3 DNA follows: TGTGCCAGCAGCTTAGAGAAGGGGGTCGGGGACACCATATATTTT. It codes for CASSLEKGVGDTIYF. The chain carries TRBV13 and TRBJ1-3; weak D call: TRBD1 (6 bases). The ends were cut back, 1 base at V and 8 bases at J, with 15 bases in the middle. The CDR3 is made up of 15 amino acids. Germline CDR1 reads PRHDT; CDR2 reads FYEKMQ (reference sequence). The whole variable domain, filled in from reference TRBV13 and TRBJ1-3, reads AAGVIQSPRHLIKEKRETATLKCYPIPRHDTVYWYQQGPGQDPQFLISFYEKMQSDKGSIPDRFSAQQFSDYHSELNMSSLELGDSALYFCASSLEKGVGDTIYFGEGSWLTVV.